This T cell receptor beta chain was observed in a study of T cell changes during pregnancy in multiple sclerosis. The length of the CDR3 is 16 residues. The V gene's germline CDR1 is SGHNT and CDR2 YYREEE (reference sequence). Unmatched junction bases numbered 4, after V lost 4 bases and J lost 0 bases. The data were produced by immunoSEQ multiplex PCR, yet TCRdb's version contains in-frame clones alone and is incomplete. The sample shows about 44,000 clones, less than 95% of them seen only once. The specimen was CD4+ T cells from peripheral blood mononuclear cells, collected in the third trimester of pregnancy. This sequence originates from a female donor with multiple sclerosis, enrolled in a pregnancy study. The chain joins TRBV5-4 to TRBJ2-7, with 13 positions matching TRBD2. The CDR3, as DNA: TGTGCCAGCAGCGGGGGACTAGCGGGACTCTCCTACGAGCAGTACTTC. Translation gives CASSGGLAGLSYEQYF.